This entry concerns a single T cell receptor beta chain. Its specific antigen is unknown. Base qualities were left out, and no much larger clone turns up one base away. The germline V gene encodes CDR1 SGDLS and CDR2 YYNGEE. Trimming leaves V shorter by 0 bases and J shorter by 2 bases, with the junction holding 5 bases beyond the gene matches. The CDR3 starts with the cysteine, ends with the phenylalanine, and has 16 residues. Here the CDR3 DNA is all that survives: 48 bases in frame from base 1. This record comes from a study of cytomegalovirus exposure and HLA in healthy donors (dated by TCRdb to 2016 to 2017). Looking at the study overall: In an earlier analysis of roughly 500 of the donors, 276 Gb of sequence data and 95 million to 130 million unique TCR beta sequences from about 179 million T cells were reported. An early release that covered about 600 HLA-typed donors contained approximately 300 gigabases of sequencing data and approximately 85 million unique TCR sequences. Of the roughly 420 genotyped donors, 75% to 85% were placed in the genetic ancestry cluster associated with self-reported Caucasian donors. The study was designed to test whether signatures of past pathogen exposure could be identified by cataloging public T cell receptors. Using immunosequencing, the study profiled T cell repertoires from approximately 700 subjects and related those repertoires to cytomegalovirus serostatus. In addition to the first cohort of 500 to 850 subjects, a separate validation cohort of 120 different subjects was used. The study combined high-throughput TCR immunosequencing, statistical association of individual TCRs with disease status, and machine learning to predict cytomegalovirus infection status. In a later analysis, previously published TCR beta repertoires from more than 500 donors were re-analyzed and high-resolution HLA genotyping was added so that TCR occurrence patterns could be studied. The later analysis used no new phenotypic data to find candidate immune exposures, relying instead on TCR beta sequences and their occurrence across donors. An earlier analysis of 587 of the donors used high-throughput TCR beta sequencing to judge whether each TCR beta V gene segment behaved as functional or pseudogenic. Donor age, sex, ethnicity and CMV serostatus were collected together with the repertoire data. A later genetic analysis used genome-wide SNP genotypes for about three fifths of the 666 donors, treating that subset as a discovery cohort. Every repertoire in the discovery cohort had been generated on one and the same sequencing platform. Class I and class II HLA loci were covered by the typing at four-digit resolution. The number of donors typed differed by locus, with about 629-640 for A, B, C, DRB1 and DQB1, more than 500 for DQA1, 600 to 610 for DPA1, and 400 to 490 for DPB1. Because of strong linkage in the cohort, five DR-DQ haplotypes were treated as single units for association and clustering. On average, about 200,000 unique TCR beta nucleotide sequences were sequenced per donor among 398 genotyped donors of the cohort, with 15% to 20% of those sequences being non-productive. The paper as a whole reports these results and caveats: Compared with equally common non-associated chains, HLA-associated TCR beta chains in a later analysis were more clonally expanded and had lower generation probabilities. In a later analysis, most CMV-associated TCR beta chains were found to appear HLA-restricted, with HLA associations seemingly driven largely by CMV exposure. Assigning TCR associations to individual alleles was difficult when HLA alleles, especially DR and DQ, strongly co-occurred. Compared with the 666-donor mean, donors in an Asian-associated ancestry cluster had fewer N-insertions in productive TCRs, according to a later genetic analysis. The only immune exposure information available for the cohort was CMV serostatus. Some IMGT-functional V segments, including TRBV6-2 and TRBV6-3, could not be distinguished by the 87-base-pair reads and were therefore excluded. A further reported finding was that TCR beta sequences accurately predicted the HLA-A and HLA-B alleles for most subjects in the first cohort. It was suggested by the authors that the approach could potentially be generalized to other disease states and immunological phenotypes. Correlated functional status among segregating V segments might be attributable to linkage disequilibrium, but an unknown experimental factor could not be ruled out. Specific HLA alleles were associated with 18,000 or so TCR beta sequences at a false discovery rate of 0.05 in a later analysis. Broadly in line with IMGT annotations, most TCR beta V segments showed up in productive rearrangements about 87% or about 30% of the time in an earlier analysis of some 590 of the donors. A total of 150 to 200 TCR beta chains were listed by the study as associated with cytomegalovirus. The classifier was reported to diagnose cytomegalovirus status with high specificity and sensitivity in both the original cohort and the validation cohort. Sequencing depth was assumed to be roughly uniform across donors in the presence/absence analyses, though that assumption may not hold. The earlier analysis of some 560 of the donors excluded roughly 17 rarely observed V segments, including chromosome 9 orphons, because counts were too low. Most TCR sequences were observed very rarely across donors, whereas some public TCRs were present in many individuals. Because HLA typing was unavailable for some donors at each locus, only the typed subset was used in association tests. A later analysis reported that several top co-occurrence clusters appeared linked to parvovirus B19, influenza, CMV and Epstein-Barr virus. This cohort had only TCR beta chains sequenced, and the lack of alpha or paired-chain data limited which features could be detected. A few of the identified cytomegalovirus-associated TCR beta chains were confirmed in vitro to be specific for cytomegalovirus antigens. A later analysis found that TCR association rates varied across HLA loci, with DRB1 alleles showing the most associated TCRs and HLA-C alleles the fewest. A cluster of highly shared sequence variants was judged likely to be a technical artifact of the sequencing pipeline. In a later genetic analysis, a missense DCLRE1C variant was associated with V-gene and J-gene trimming of TCR beta chains, and the association was replicated in an independent cohort.

The protocol used for the library was the immunoSEQ multiplex PCR assay. For the multiplex PCR, a mixture combining 60 forward primers for TCR Vbeta segments and 13 reverse primers for TCR Jbeta segments was used. The CDR3 region of rearranged TCR beta genes was amplified from genomic DNA with a multiplex PCR assay. On the Illumina HiSeq System, the amplified TCR beta libraries were sequenced as 87-base-pair reads. The authors' pipeline ran thus. A later analysis tallied tens of millions of unique TCR beta chains across the approximately 670 repertoires, and about 12 million of those chains were shared by two or more donors. Raw reads were error-corrected and collapsed into unique sequences by a nearest-neighbor algorithm in which closely related sequences were merged to remove PCR and sequencing errors. CDR3 sequences were aligned to IMGT reference sequences to assign V, D and J gene segments. Each retained sequence needed at least a six-nucleotide match to both a V gene segment and a J gene segment. A rearrangement counted as productive if the CDR3 had no stop codons and remained in frame with V and J, and every other rearrangement counted as non-productive. CDR3 was defined by IMGT convention, running from the second conserved V-encoded cysteine to the conserved J-encoded phenylalanine. The earlier analysis of about 570 of the donors excluded any sequence lacking an unambiguous match to a single V gene segment. In an earlier analysis of about 590 of the donors, a V segment was called functional when productive rearrangements were above 56.7%, and segregating when the standard deviation between donors exceeded 5%. A statistical classification framework was developed to diagnose cytomegalovirus status using the catalog of TCR beta chain sequences. In a later analysis, TCR nucleotide sequences were compared against IMGT/GENE-DB human TR gene sequences so that V and J genes could be assigned. Using the TCRdist pipeline, a later analysis assigned CDR3 sequences along with most-parsimonious VDJ recombination scenarios. In a later analysis, each TCR beta chain was defined by its CDR3 amino acid sequence together with its V-gene family, and reads lacking a unique V-gene family were excluded. In a later analysis, around 600 highly shared, low-generation-probability nucleotide sequences were removed to address suspected cross-contamination and a sequencing artifact. For each public chain, a later analysis derived a clonal expansion index from normalized ranks of inferred template counts within each repertoire. A later analysis computed generation probabilities with a VDJ recombination model fitted to out-of-frame rearrangements, and checked the results against IGoR. In a later analysis, hypergeometric tests were used to score TCR-TCR, TCR-HLA and TCR-CMV co-occurrence, with a repertoire-size bias correction applied to TCR pairs. A later analysis estimated false discovery rates by permuting HLA or CMV assignments 20 times. In a later analysis, co-occurring TCRs were grouped with DBSCAN, and TCRdist sequence similarity was added when clustering was performed within HLA-allele-positive subsets. For co-occurrence clustering, repertoires with fewer than 30,000 or more than 120,000 public chains were excluded, along with several repertoires with anomalous nucleotide sharing. TCRdb provides this immuneACCESS table in a form limited to in-frame rearrangements. Some clones are lacking; in checked studies, under half of them reflect an unresolved V gene, and why the rest are absent is not known. V and J calls and clone size are copied from that table; D and trimming were computed from the DNA. The sample table lists 130,000 to 150,000 clones, 65% to 85% of them with a count of one. The leading ten clones occupy roughly 4% of the sample.

The cohort comprised around 700 healthy bone marrow donors. All cohort members were sampled while nominally healthy, although unrecorded immune exposures were likely present. The donor was CMV seropositive and was included in the group of some 290 seropositive cohort members. Every donor gave a peripheral blood sample, and the peripheral blood mononuclear cells from that sample were used for TCR beta sequencing. The Qiagen DNeasy Blood Extraction Kit was used to extract genomic DNA from the blood cell samples. Specimen: PBMCs. This sequence was found in a woman between 40 and 50 years old in good health and CMV-seropositive. The chain is encoded by TRBV9 joined to TRBJ2-1, and TRBD2 aligns with 7 junction nucleotides. The CDR3 region: CASSVAVGGTYNEQFF. The sequenced DNA is TGTGCCAGCAGCGTAGCAGTGGGAGGGACCTACAATGAGCAGTTCTTC. With the rest looked up from the reference TRBV9 and TRBJ2-1 genes rather than sequenced, the full variable domain is DSGVTQTPKHLITATGQRVTLRCSPRSGDLSVYWYQQSLDQGLQFLIQYYNGEERAKGNILERFSAQQFPDLHSELNLSSLELGDSALYFCASSVAVGGTYNEQFFGPGTRLTVL.